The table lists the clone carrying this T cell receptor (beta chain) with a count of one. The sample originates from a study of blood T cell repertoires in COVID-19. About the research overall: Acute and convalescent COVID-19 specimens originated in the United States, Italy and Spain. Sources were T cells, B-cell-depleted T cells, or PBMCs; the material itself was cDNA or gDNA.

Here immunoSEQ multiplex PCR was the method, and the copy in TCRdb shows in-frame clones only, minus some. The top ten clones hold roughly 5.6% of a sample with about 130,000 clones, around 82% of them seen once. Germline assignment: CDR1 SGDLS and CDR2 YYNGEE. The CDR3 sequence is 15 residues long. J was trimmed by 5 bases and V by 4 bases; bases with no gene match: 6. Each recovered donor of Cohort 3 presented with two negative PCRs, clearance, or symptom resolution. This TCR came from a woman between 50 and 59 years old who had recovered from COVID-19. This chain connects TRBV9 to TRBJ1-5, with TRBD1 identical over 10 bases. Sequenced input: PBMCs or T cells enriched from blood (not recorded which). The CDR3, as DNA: TGTGCCAGCAGCACCACCGGGACAGGGGATCAGCCCCAGCATTTT. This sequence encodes CASSTTGTGDQPQHF.